This T cell receptor beta chain is from a study of immune cell composition in non-small cell lung cancer. Normal lung was sampled as far from the tumour as possible, at least 3 cm. The table lists this clone with a count of one. The data were produced by immunoSEQ multiplex PCR, yet TCRdb's version contains in-frame clones alone and is incomplete. Here the sample spans several thousand clones, 80% to 90% being singletons. The V end lost 0 bases, the J end lost 7 bases, and 4 bases lay between the germline ends. The CDR3 covers 12 residues. In germline, CDR1 is SGDLS, CDR2 YYNGEE. The TCR originated in a human donor with non-small cell lung cancer. Sequencing was carried out using non-adjacent lung tissue. The genes are TRBV9 and TRBJ2-2; D remains unclear. CDR3 sequence reads: CASSVGNGELFF. The DNA for the CDR3 is TGTGCCAGCAGCGTAGGTAACGGGGAGCTGTTTTTT.